The clone carrying this T cell receptor (beta chain) showed up just a few times. The sample is drawn from a study of control samples from healthy donors and cancer patients. The protocol was immunoSEQ multiplex PCR, while the TCRdb copy is restricted to in-frame clones and leaves out a portion. The table lists 180,000 or so clones, roughly 89% of them singletons. The length of the CDR3 is 15 residues. Per the germline V gene, CDR1 is LGHDT and CDR2 is YNNKEL (reference sequence). V trimming: 2 bases; J trimming: 5 bases; junction bases outside the gene matches: 1. The receptor comes from a woman under 40 in good health. Sequenced material: blood. This chain links TRBV3-1 (or the pseudogene TRBV3-2) with TRBJ2-1; the match to TRBD2 covers 12 bases. The CDR3 DNA sequence: TGTGCCAGCAGCCAACTAGCGGGAGGGAACAATGAGCAGTTCTTC. Protein: CASSQLAGGNNEQFF.